The rows below give T cell receptor beta chains drawn from one sample of a study of vaccination and CD4 T cells after COVID-19. MiXCR was run by TCRdb on the PCR reads, yielding one entry per CDR3 protein. The table has under 15,000 distinct CDR3 sequences, about three fifths seen once. No antigen is known for these receptors. The specimen sequenced was CD4+ T cells from blood, cultured in vitro. All receptors come from a human donor who had recovered from COVID-19. Both conserved end residues are part of each CDR3. A D gene is named only where the DNA matches it firmly. Rows give clone size only sometimes, using once, few, many, or a class for an expanded clone.

clone_size j_call v_call d_call cdr3_aa cdr3_nt
few TRBJ1-2 TRBV28 TRBD1 CASSVSLLQGALYGYTF TGTGCCAGCAGCGTAAGCCTACTACAGGGGGCTCTTTATGGCTACACCTTC
few TRBJ2-5 TRBV12-3/TRBV12-4 TRBD1 CASSPRDRGWQETQYF TGTGCCAGCAGTCCACGAGACAGGGGGTGGCAAGAGACCCAGTACTTC
once TRBJ2-5 TRBV5-1 . CASSLFTQETQYF TGCGCCAGCAGCTTGTTCACTCAAGAGACCCAGTACTTC
. TRBJ2-1 TRBV7-2 TRBD2 CASSYDGGEPEQFF TGTGCCAGCAGCTACGACGGGGGGGAGCCTGAGCAGTTCTTC
. TRBJ2-3 TRBV10-3 TRBD2 CAISEFMTSGSTDTQYF TGTGCCATCAGTGAGTTCATGACTAGCGGGAGCACAGATACGCAGTATTTT
. TRBJ2-1 TRBV28 TRBD2 CASSLAGVRNDEQFF TGTGCCAGCAGTTTGGCGGGAGTCCGGAATGATGAGCAGTTCTTC
once TRBJ2-5 TRBV30 . CAWSQGDLETQYF TGTGCCTGGAGTCAAGGGGATCTGGAGACCCAGTACTTC
few TRBJ1-2 TRBV10-3 . CAISASSGEWGYGYTF TGTGCCATCAGTGCGTCCTCAGGGGAATGGGGTTATGGCTACACCTTC
few TRBJ1-5 TRBV2 . CASTKSTGGNQPQHF TGTGCCAGCACCAAAAGTACAGGAGGTAATCAGCCCCAGCATTTT
. TRBJ2-1 TRBV12-3/TRBV12-4 . CASSLDEREQFF TGTGCCAGCAGTTTAGACGAGCGGGAGCAGTTCTTC
. TRBJ2-7 TRBV6-5 . CASSSPTGSRHEQYF TGTGCCAGCAGTTCCCCTACAGGTTCCCGGCACGAGCAGTACTTC
. TRBJ2-1 TRBV30 . CAWSVGDEQFF TGTGCCTGGAGTGTAGGTGATGAGCAGTTCTTC
. TRBJ2-3 TRBV10-3 . CASSLHGRTDTQYF TGTGCCAGCAGTCTCCACGGTCGCACAGATACGCAGTATTTT
few TRBJ1-1 TRBV6-1 . CASTQGMNTEAFF TGTGCCAGCACCCAGGGGATGAACACTGAAGCTTTCTTT
few TRBJ1-5 TRBV6-2/TRBV6-3 . CASSLSSRGNQPQHF TGTGCCAGCAGCCTCTCAAGCCGGGGCAATCAGCCCCAGCATTTT
. TRBJ2-2 TRBV20-1 TRBD2 CSALRTSGRATGELFF TGCAGTGCTCTAAGGACTAGCGGGAGGGCCACCGGGGAGCTGTTTTTT
few TRBJ2-7 TRBV6-7 . CASSNECEQYF TGTGCCAGCAGCAACGAGTGCGAGCAGTACTTC
few TRBJ2-3 TRBV7-9 . CASSLVAGANTQYF TGTGCCAGCAGCTTAGTTGCAGGTGCAAATACGCAGTATTTT
. TRBJ2-1 TRBV7-3 . CASSLFGGIKFF TGTGCCAGCAGCTTATTTGGGGGGATTAAGTTCTTC
. TRBJ2-5 TRBV7-6 TRBD2 CASSPHQTSGETQYF TGTGCCAGCAGCCCGCATCAGACTAGCGGTGAGACCCAGTACTTC
few TRBJ1-6 TRBV30 TRBD1 CAWSVLGQGVAPLHF TGTGCCTGGAGTGTACTTGGGCAGGGGGTTGCACCCCTCCACTTT
. TRBJ2-7 TRBV7-2 TRBD2 CASTGGGARPPEQYF TGTGCCAGCACGGGCGGGGGAGCCCGACCCCCCGAGCAGTACTTC
. TRBJ2-7 TRBV20-1 . CSARGQASPYEQYF TGCAGTGCTAGAGGTCAGGCCTCACCCTACGAGCAGTACTTC
. TRBJ2-3 TRBV7-3 TRBD1 CASSLTGAGGDTQYF TGTGCCAGCAGCTTGACCGGGGCAGGGGGAGATACGCAGTATTTT
few TRBJ1-1 TRBV20-1 TRBD1 CSASQGQMNTEAFF TGCAGTGCTAGCCAGGGACAGATGAACACTGAAGCTTTCTTT
. TRBJ2-3 TRBV20-1 . CSARKDPWGTDTQYF TGCAGTGCTAGAAAGGACCCTTGGGGCACGGATACGCAGTATTTT
few TRBJ1-5 TRBV27 TRBD1 CATQGQNSNQPQHF TGTGCCACCCAGGGACAGAATAGCAATCAGCCCCAGCATTTT